Sequencing of this TCR beta chain was carried out in a study of long-term antiretroviral therapy in people with HIV. Study summary: The earliest samples came about a decade before the 2015 immediate-ART recommendation. Findings of the study overall: Across all time points, the repertoire was dominated by clones that expanded before ART. Specimens of blood were obtained during about 2004 to 2017, possibly under older ART regimens. Increased diversity was seen after ART, yet it remained lower than in transplant donor controls.

Version v3.0 of the immunoSEQ assay ran at survey level. Clones were sequenced by immunoSEQ multiplex PCR, and TCRdb holds only the in-frame ones, with some missing. This repertoire shows over 10,000 clones, more than 70% found once; its top ten account for approximately 21%. For this clone: Its antigen remains unidentified.

Between the trimmed V and J ends, which lost 4 bases and 5 bases, there was a span of 12 bases. This CDR3 has 13 residues. CDR1 and CDR2 (germline): MNHEY, SMNVEV (reference sequence). The chain uses TRBV27 and TRBJ2-7; no firm D call. The specimen comprised unsorted PBMCs, sampled 0.5 years before starting antiretroviral therapy. This TCR was sampled from a middle-aged woman with HIV. CDR3 DNA sequence: TGTGCCAGCAGTTCGACCATAGAACACGAGCAGTACTTC. Translating it yields CASSSTIEHEQYF.